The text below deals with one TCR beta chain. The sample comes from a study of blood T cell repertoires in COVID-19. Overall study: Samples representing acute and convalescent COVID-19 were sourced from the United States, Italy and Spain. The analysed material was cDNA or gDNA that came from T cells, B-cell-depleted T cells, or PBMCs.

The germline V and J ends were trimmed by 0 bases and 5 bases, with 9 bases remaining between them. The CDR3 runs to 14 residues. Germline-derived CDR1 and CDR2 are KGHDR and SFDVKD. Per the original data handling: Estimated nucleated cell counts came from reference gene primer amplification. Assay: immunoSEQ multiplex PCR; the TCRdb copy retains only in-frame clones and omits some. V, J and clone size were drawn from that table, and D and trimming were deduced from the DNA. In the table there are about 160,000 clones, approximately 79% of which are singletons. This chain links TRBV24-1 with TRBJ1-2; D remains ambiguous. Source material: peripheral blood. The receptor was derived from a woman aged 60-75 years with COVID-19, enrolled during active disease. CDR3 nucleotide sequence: TGTGCCACCAGTGATTTGCGAGCGGGTTATGGCTACACCTTC. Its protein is CATSDLRAGYGYTF.